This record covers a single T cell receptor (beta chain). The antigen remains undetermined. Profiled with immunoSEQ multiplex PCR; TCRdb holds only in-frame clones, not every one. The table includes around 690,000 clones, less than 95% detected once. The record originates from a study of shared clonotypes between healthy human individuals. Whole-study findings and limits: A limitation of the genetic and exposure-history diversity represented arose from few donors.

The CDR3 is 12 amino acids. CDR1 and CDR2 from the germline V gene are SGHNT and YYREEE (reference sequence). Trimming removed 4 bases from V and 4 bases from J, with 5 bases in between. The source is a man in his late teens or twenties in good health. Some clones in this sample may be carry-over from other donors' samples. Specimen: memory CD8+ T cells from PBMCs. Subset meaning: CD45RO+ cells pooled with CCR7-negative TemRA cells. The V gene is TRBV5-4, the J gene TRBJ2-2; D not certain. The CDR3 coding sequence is TGTGCCAGCAGCCCGGGCACCGGGGAGCTGTTTTTT. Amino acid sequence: CASSPGTGELFF.